The entry below describes one T cell receptor (beta chain). Its antigen is as yet unknown. This sample is part of a study of T cell repertoires in cytomegalovirus infection. Study details: Both CMV infection and a matching HLA type were indicated by public TCR beta signatures. Study-level findings and limits: Dominating the ex vivo response were HLA-C-restricted CMV-specific TCR beta clonotypes. Identification of carriers of CMV plus the relevant HLA was performed using cumulative public TCR beta family frequency.

TCRdb reprocessed the reads via MiXCR and lists one record per CDR3 protein. The sample records about 360,000 distinct CDR3 sequences, 15% to 20% being singletons. Material: PBMCs. The receptor's source is a human donor in good health (CMV status not recorded). Some clones in this sample may be carry-over from other donors' samples.

The CDR3 is CAISPGLNTYEQYF. CDR3 sequence (DNA): TGTGCCATCAGTCCCGGACTCAATACCTACGAGCAGTACTTC. The chain links TRBV10-3 to TRBJ2-7; possible D gene TRBD2, 5 bases. The CDR3 spans 14 residues. Trimming shortened V by 5 bases and J by 2 bases, and 13 bases separated the two germline ends. Germline-derived CDR1 and CDR2 are ENHRY and SYGVKD.